Shown below are 8 T cell receptor beta chains from a single sample sequenced in a study of identical twins. TCRdb reprocessed the 5' RACE reads via MiXCR and lists one record per CDR3 protein. The data contain 270,000 or so distinct CDR3 sequences, about 9% of them singletons. These data also formed part of another study, on yellow fever vaccine responses in identical twins.

Source material: CD8+ T cells sorted from blood. The receptors derive from a young woman in good health.

The chain employs TRBV14 and TRBJ2-7, with D tentatively TRBD1 or TRBD2 (5 bases each). The V gene lost 4 bases and the J gene lost 0 bases, with 13 bases spanning the gap. There are 15 residues in the CDR3. CDR1 is SGHDN and CDR2 is FVKESK in the germline V gene. CDR3 DNA sequence: TGTGCCAGCAGCCCGCTTGGGACCTCCTCCTACGAGCAGTACTTC. It encodes CASSPLGTSSYEQYF.

This clonotype occurred many times. The CDR3 sequence is CAISESGAGDYTF. The CDR3 DNA reads TGTGCCATCAGTGAGTCAGGAGCAGGAGACTACACCTTC. The chain combines TRBV10-3 with TRBJ1-2; D gene ambiguous. V was clipped by 0 bases and J by 10 bases, with 12 bases between them. The germline V gene encodes CDR1 ENHRY and CDR2 SYGVKD. The CDR3 extends over 13 amino acids.

This clonotype was picked up many times. The chain carries TRBV29-1 and TRBJ2-3, with 7 bases identical to TRBD2. This CDR3 has 13 amino acids. J gave up 4 bases and V 6 bases, and 7 bases lay outside the gene matches. Germline CDR1 reads SQVTM; CDR2 reads ANQGSEA. The CDR3 protein is CSVWRESSDTQYF. CDR3 bases: TGCAGCGTGTGGCGGGAGAGCTCAGATACGCAGTATTTT.

This clonotype was seen many times. The chain uses TRBV7-8 and TRBJ2-5, with a weak D call TRBD2 (6 bases). CDR1 SGHVS and CDR2 FQNEAQ come from the germline V gene. Trimming stripped 2 bases from V and 5 bases from J, with 12 bases between. CDR3 length: 14 residues. CDR3 protein: CASSLPWGRETQYF. Here the CDR3 DNA reads TGTGCCAGCAGCTTACCATGGGGGAGGGAGACCCAGTACTTC.

This clonotype was detected ten times or more. The rearrangement uses TRBV5-1 and TRBJ2-7, with 8 bases matching TRBD1. Germline CDR1 and CDR2: SGHRS and YFSETQ. V lost 4 bases and J lost 3; bases outside the gene matches: 6. This CDR3 is 14 amino acids long. The CDR3 nucleotides read TGCGCCAGCAGCCAGGACAGGGAATTCTACGAGCAGTACTTC. Translated: CASSQDREFYEQYF.

This clonotype was recorded a few times. At one boundary the junction diverges from the germline segment, which might be a read error. The rearrangement joins TRBV10-2 to TRBJ2-1; a weak D match, TRBD2 (7 bases). CDR1 WSHSY and CDR2 SAAADI come from the germline V gene. The CDR3 has 14 residues. The CDR3: CASAGAPPYSEQFF. CDR3 nucleotides: TGCGCCAGCGCGGGGGCCCCCCCTTACAGTGAGCAGTTCTTC.

This sequence joins TRBV5-1 and TRBJ2-3, with a possible D match to TRBD1 (7 bases). The V end was cut by 3 bases, the J end by 0 bases, with 14 bases between. The CDR3 has 16 amino acids. The germline V gene encodes CDR1 SGHRS and CDR2 YFSETQ. Here the CDR3 DNA reads TGCGCCAGCAGCTCGGAGGGGGCCCTAAGCACAGATACGCAGTATTTT. This sequence encodes CASSSEGALSTDTQYF. Looking up the rest from reference TRBV5-1 and TRBJ2-3 gives the full variable domain: KAGVTQTPRYLIKTRGQQVTLSCSPISGHRSVSWYQQTPGQGLQFLFEYFSETQRNKGNFPGRFSGRQFSNSRSEMNVSTLELGDSALYLCASSSEGALSTDTQYFGPGTRLTVL.

This clonotype was picked up a small number of times. This chain links TRBV3-1 with TRBJ2-7, with 9 bases that match TRBD2. Unmatched junction bases numbered 4, after V lost 1 base and J lost 0 bases. Germline assignment: CDR1 LGHDT and CDR2 YNNKEL (reference sequence). The CDR3 has 16 residues. The CDR3 sequence: CASSQGTSVDSYEQYF. CDR3 nucleotides: TGTGCCAGCAGCCAAGGGACTAGCGTCGACTCCTACGAGCAGTACTTC.